This T cell receptor (beta chain) was found in a study of radiation and T cells in renal cell carcinoma. Profiled with immunoSEQ multiplex PCR; TCRdb holds only in-frame clones, not every one. The repertoire holds 150,000 to 200,000 clones, with around 90% as singletons. For this clone: Antigen: not known.

General study points: From baseline, blood top tumor clonotypes peaked at 2 weeks post-radiation.

As to time point: blood 4 weeks post-SBRT, at nephrectomy. Described treatment: 15 Gy SBRT to primary tumor, nephrectomy 4 weeks later. Nephrectomy followed 15 Gy stereotactic body radiation by 4 weeks. This renal cell carcinoma was of the clear cell type. Unmatched junction bases numbered 8, after V lost 0 bases and J lost 0 bases. The CDR3 extends over 18 amino acids. In germline, CDR1 is LNHDA, CDR2 SQIVND (reference sequence). The receptor was derived from a woman aged 45-65 years with renal cell carcinoma. This material consisted of blood, taken from a patient whose treatment included radiotherapy and nephrectomy. V gene TRBV19 combines with J gene TRBJ1-5; the match to TRBD1 covers 7 bases. The CDR3 DNA sequence: TGTGCCAGTAGTATAGATCTGTTGGGACAGAGTAGCAATCAGCCCCAGCATTTT. Residues: CASSIDLLGQSSNQPQHF.